The entry that follows covers one TCR beta chain sequence. This specimen comes from a study of blood T cell repertoires in COVID-19. Germline lookup yields CDR1 KGHSH and CDR2 LQKENI. The CDR3 is made up of 14 amino acids. Trimming shortened V by 2 bases and J by 5 bases, and 10 bases separated the two germline ends. Repertoires were generated with immunoSEQ multiplex PCR, while TCRdb's copy carries only in-frame clones and drops some. The table lists under 300,000 clones, 89% of them singletons. V is TRBV18 and J is TRBJ2-1; maybe TRBD2 (5 bases). The material sequenced was PBMCs or T cells enriched from blood (not recorded which). The clonotype originates from a woman aged 40 to 49 who had recovered from COVID-19. CDR3 amino acids: CASSPALANNEQFF. In DNA, the CDR3 is TGTGCCAGCTCACCAGCCCTAGCTAACAATGAGCAGTTCTTC.